What follows describes a single T cell receptor beta chain. In the authors' workflow: Reference gene primer amplification in the assay estimated nucleated cell counts. Profiling relied on immunoSEQ multiplex PCR, and the TCRdb table lists in-frame clones only, not all of them. V and J calls and clone size are as listed in that table; D and trimming were resolved from the DNA. The sample has around 380,000 clones; 81% are singletons. The sample originates from a study of blood T cell repertoires in COVID-19. Background on the study: The United States, Italy and Spain were the sources of the acute and convalescent COVID-19 samples. The cDNA or gDNA used as material had been derived from T cells, B-cell-depleted T cells, or PBMCs.

Germline CDR1 LNHDA, CDR2 SQIVND (reference sequence). V was trimmed by 1 base and J by 7 bases, leaving 14 bases between them. The CDR3 length is 15 residues. The origin of this receptor is a human donor with acute or convalescent COVID-19. The donor label of this sample is uncertain. The specimen sequenced was peripheral blood. This chain joins TRBV19 and TRBJ1-3, with a tentative D call TRBD1 (5 bases). CDR3 sequence: CASSIVGGSRNTIYF. CDR3 DNA: TGTGCCAGTAGTATAGTTGGGGGGTCCCGGAACACCATATATTTT.